This TCR beta chain was identified in a study of blood T cell repertoires in COVID-19. Cohort 3 recovery required two negative PCRs, clearance, or symptom resolution. Produced via immunoSEQ multiplex PCR; TCRdb's table is partial and in-frame only. The table lists a few hundred thousand clones, 83% of them singletons. From germline, CDR1 is SGHTA and CDR2 FQGNSA. This CDR3 has 12 amino acids. Trimming shortened V by 5 bases and J by 8 bases, and 12 bases separated the two germline ends. This clonotype was sampled from a woman aged 45 to 65 who had recovered from COVID-19. Sequencing input: PBMCs or T cells enriched from blood (not recorded which). The chain uses TRBV7-2 and TRBJ1-2; no definite D call. The CDR3, as DNA: TGTGCCAGCAGCCCGGGAACTGGCGGCTACACCTTC. This gives the protein CASSPGTGGYTF.